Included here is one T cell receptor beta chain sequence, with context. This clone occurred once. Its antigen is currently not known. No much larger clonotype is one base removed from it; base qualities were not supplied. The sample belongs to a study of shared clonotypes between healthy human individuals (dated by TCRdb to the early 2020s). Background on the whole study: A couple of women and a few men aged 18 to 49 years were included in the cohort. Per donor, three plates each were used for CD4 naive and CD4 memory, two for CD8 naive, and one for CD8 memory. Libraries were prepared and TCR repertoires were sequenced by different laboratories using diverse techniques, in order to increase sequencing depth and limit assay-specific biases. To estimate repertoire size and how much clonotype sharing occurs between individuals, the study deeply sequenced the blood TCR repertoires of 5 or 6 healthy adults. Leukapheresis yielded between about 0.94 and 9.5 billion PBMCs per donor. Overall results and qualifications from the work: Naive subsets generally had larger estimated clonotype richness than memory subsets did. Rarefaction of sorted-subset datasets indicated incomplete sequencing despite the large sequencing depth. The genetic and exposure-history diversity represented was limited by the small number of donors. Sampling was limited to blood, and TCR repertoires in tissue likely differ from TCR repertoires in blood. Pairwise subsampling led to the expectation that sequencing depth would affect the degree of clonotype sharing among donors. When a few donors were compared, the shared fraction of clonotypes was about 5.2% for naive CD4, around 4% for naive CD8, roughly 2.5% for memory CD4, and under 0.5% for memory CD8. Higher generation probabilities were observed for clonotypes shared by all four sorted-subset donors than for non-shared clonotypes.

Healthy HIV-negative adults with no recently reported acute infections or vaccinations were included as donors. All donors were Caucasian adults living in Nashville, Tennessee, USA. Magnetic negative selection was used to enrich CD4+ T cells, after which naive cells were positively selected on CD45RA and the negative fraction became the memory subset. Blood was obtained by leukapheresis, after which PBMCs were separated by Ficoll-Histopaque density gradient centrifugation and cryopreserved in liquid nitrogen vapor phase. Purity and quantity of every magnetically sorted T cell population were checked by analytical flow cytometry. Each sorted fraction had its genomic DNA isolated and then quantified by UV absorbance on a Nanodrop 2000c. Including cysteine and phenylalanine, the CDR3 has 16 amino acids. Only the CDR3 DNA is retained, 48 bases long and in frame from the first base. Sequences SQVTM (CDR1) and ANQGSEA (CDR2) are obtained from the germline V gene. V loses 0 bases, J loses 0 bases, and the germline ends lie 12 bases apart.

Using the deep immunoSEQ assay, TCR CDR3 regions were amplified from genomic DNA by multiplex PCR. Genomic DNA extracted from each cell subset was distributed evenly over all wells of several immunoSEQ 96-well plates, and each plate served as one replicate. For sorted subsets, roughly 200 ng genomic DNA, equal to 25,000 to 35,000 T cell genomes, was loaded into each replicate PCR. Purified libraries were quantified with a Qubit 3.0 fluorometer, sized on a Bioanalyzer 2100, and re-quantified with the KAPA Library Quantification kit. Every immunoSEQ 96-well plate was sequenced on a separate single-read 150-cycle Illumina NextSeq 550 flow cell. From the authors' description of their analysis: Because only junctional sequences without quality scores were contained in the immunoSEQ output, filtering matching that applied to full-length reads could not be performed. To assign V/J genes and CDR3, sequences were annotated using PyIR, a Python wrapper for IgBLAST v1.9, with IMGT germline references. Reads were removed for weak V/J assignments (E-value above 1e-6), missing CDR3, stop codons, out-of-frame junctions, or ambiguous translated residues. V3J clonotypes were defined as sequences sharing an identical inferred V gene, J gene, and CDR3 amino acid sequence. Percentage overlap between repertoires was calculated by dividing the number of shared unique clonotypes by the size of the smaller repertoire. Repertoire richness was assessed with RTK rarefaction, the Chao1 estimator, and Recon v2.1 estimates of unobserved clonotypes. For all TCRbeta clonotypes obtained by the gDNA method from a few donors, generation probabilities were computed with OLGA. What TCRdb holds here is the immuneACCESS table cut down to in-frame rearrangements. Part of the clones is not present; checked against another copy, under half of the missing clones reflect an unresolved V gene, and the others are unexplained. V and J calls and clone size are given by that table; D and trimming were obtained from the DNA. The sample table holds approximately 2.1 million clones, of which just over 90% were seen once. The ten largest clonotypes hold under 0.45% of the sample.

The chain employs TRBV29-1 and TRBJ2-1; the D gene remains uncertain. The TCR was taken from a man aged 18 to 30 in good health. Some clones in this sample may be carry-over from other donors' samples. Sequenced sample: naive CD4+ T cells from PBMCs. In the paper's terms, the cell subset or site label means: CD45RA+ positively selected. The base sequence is TGCAGCGTTGAAGATGTCAGGTCGAGCTCCTACAATGAGCAGTTCTTC. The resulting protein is CSVEDVRSSSYNEQFF.